The 25 T cell receptor beta chains presented below share a single source sample, sequenced in a study of siplizumab effects on memory and regulatory T cells. This table comes from immunoSEQ multiplex PCR, and its TCRdb copy is limited to in-frame clones, with some not included. The sample gives about 100,000 clones, about 95% of which show up once; 1% to 1.5% is in the top ten. Sequenced sample: non-Treg CD4+ T cells sorted from blood. All receptors derive from a human donor in good health.

In this sample, this clone turned up a few times. The chain carries TRBV2 and TRBJ1-3, with D unclear. Trimming took off 8 bases at V and 0 bases at J, with 11 bases between the two ends. The CDR3 extends over 14 amino acids. Germline values: CDR1 SNHLY, CDR2 FYNNEI. The CDR3 is CASGGDGSGNTIYF. The CDR3 bases are TGTGCCAGCGGCGGGGATGGCTCTGGAAACACCATATATTTT.

This chain connects TRBV11-2 to TRBJ1-1; D is uncertain. The CDR3 is 13 amino acids. V was clipped by 3 bases and J by 6 bases, with 11 bases between them. CDR1 is SGHAT and CDR2 is FQNNGV in the germline V gene. Here the CDR3 reads CASSFSGGAEAFF. Here the CDR3 DNA reads TGTGCCAGCAGCTTCAGCGGAGGCGCTGAAGCTTTCTTT.

The V and J genes are TRBV6-5 and TRBJ2-5; tentatively, D is TRBD1 (5 bases). V was shortened by 2 bases and J by 5 bases, with 12 bases between the two germline ends. The CDR3 runs to 14 residues. Germline lookup yields CDR1 MNHEY and CDR2 SVGAGI. CDR3 sequence (DNA): TGTGCCAGCAGTTACAGGGCCAAGGGGGAGACCCAGTACTTC. It codes for CASSYRAKGETQYF.

The chain recombines TRBV4-1 with TRBJ2-5; no clear D gene. V lost 4 bases, J lost 4 bases, and 10 bases lay in between. The germline V gene encodes CDR1 MGHRA and CDR2 YSYEKL. CDR3 length: 13 amino acids. The DNA of the CDR3 is TGCGCCAGCAGCCGAGTATTAGGAGAGACCCAGTACTTC. Its translation is CASSRVLGETQYF.

The rearrangement uses TRBV10-2 and TRBJ2-1, with D unclear. Between the trimmed V and J ends, which lost 3 bases and 1 base, there was a span of 4 bases. The CDR3 loop spans 13 amino acids. Germline CDR1 and CDR2: WSHSY and SAAADI. CDR3 bases: TGCGCCAGCAGTGATGGATCCTACAATGAGCAGTTCTTC. Translating gives CASSDGSYNEQFF.

CDR3 residues: CASYETSGRAGANVLTF. CDR3 nucleotide sequence: TGTGCCAGCTATGAGACTAGCGGGAGGGCTGGGGCCAACGTCCTGACTTTC. The V and J genes are TRBV7-9 and TRBJ2-6; 14 nucleotides agree with TRBD2. The length of the CDR3 is 17 residues. The V and J ends lost 8 bases and 2 bases, in that order; junction bases with no gene match: 5. Germline CDR1 SEHNR, CDR2 FQNEAQ (reference sequence).

The chain recombines TRBV27 with TRBJ2-3; 7 positions match TRBD2. Per germline, CDR1 MNHEY and CDR2 SMNVEV (reference sequence). The CDR3 runs 13 residues. J lost 0 bases, V lost 6 bases, and 0 bases had no gene match. CDR3 DNA sequence: TGTGCCAGCAGACTAGCGAGCACAGATACGCAGTATTTT. Amino acids: CASRLASTDTQYF.

The chain carries TRBV5-1 and TRBJ2-1; the match to TRBD1 covers 7 bases. The germline gives CDR1 SGHRS, CDR2 YFSETQ. V shed 4 bases, J shed 9 bases, and the junction held 13 bases outside the gene matches. The CDR3 consists of 15 residues. The CDR3 is CASSRTNQGVGEQFF. The CDR3 nucleotides are TGCGCCAGCAGCCGAACCAATCAGGGGGTCGGTGAGCAGTTCTTC.

The V call is TRBV20-1, the J call TRBJ2-7; D is ambiguous. This CDR3 spans 11 amino acids. Per germline, CDR1 DFQATT and CDR2 SNEGSKA (reference sequence). V was trimmed by 4 bases and J by 4 bases, leaving 8 bases between them. The chain's CDR3 is CSATNVYEQYF. The CDR3 region has the DNA TGCAGTGCTACTAACGTTTACGAGCAGTACTTC.

The genes are TRBV5-1 and TRBJ2-5; possibly TRBD1 for D (5 bases). Trimming took 2 bases from V and 0 from J, leaving 5 bases between them. The CDR3 has 13 residues. Looked up from germline, CDR1 is SGHRS and CDR2 is YFSETQ. The CDR3 DNA is TGCGCCAGCAGCTTCAGGGACCAAGAGACCCAGTACTTC. This encodes CASSFRDQETQYF. Supplemented by reference TRBV5-1 and TRBJ2-5, the full variable domain reads KAGVTQTPRYLIKTRGQQVTLSCSPISGHRSVSWYQQTPGQGLQFLFEYFSETQRNKGNFPGRFSGRQFSNSRSEMNVSTLELGDSALYLCASSFRDQETQYFGPGTRLLVL.

The chain carries TRBV6-6 and TRBJ2-7, with D unclear. Deletions cut 6 bases from V and 3 bases from J, with 15 bases between. Germline-derived CDR1 and CDR2 are MNHNY and SVGAGI (reference sequence). The CDR3 length is 14 residues. In nucleotides, the CDR3 is TGTGCCAGCAGCAAGGACGGCCTGGGCTACGAGCAGTACTTC. Residues: CASSKDGLGYEQYF.

The chain uses TRBV14 and TRBJ2-3; D not certain. The CDR3 extends over 14 amino acids. Trimming cost V 4 bases and J 1 base, with 9 bases left between them. From germline, CDR1 is SGHDN and CDR2 FVKESK. The CDR3 DNA is TGTGCCAGCAGCCGCCACTTAGGCACAGATACGCAGTATTTT. It translates to CASSRHLGTDTQYF.

The CDR3: CASRRGSVGLSYTF. Here the CDR3 DNA reads TGTGCCAGCAGGAGGGGGTCCGTTGGCCTTTCGTACACCTTC. This chain links TRBV6-5 with TRBJ1-2, with D possibly TRBD1 on 6 matching bases. The germline V and J ends were trimmed by 6 bases and 11 bases, with 22 bases remaining between them. Germline CDR1 MNHEY, CDR2 SVGAGI. The CDR3 consists of 14 residues.

The chain employs TRBV19 and TRBJ1-4; TRBD1 matches 8 bases. The length of the CDR3 is 14 residues. J lost 5 bases, V lost 3 bases, and 2 bases had no gene match. Germline CDR1 LNHDA, CDR2 SQIVND (reference sequence). In nucleotides, the CDR3 is TGTGCCAGTAGTATGTACAGGGGGAATGAAAAACTGTTTTTT. Its protein product is CASSMYRGNEKLFF.

The rearrangement joins TRBV6-5 to TRBJ2-3; 7 bases are a match to TRBD1. J lost 2 bases, V lost 5 bases, and 7 bases had no gene match. This CDR3 contains 15 residues. CDR1 MNHEY and CDR2 SVGAGI come from the germline V gene. The CDR3 DNA reads as TGTGCCAGCAGTCCTACAGGGGACCACACAGATACGCAGTATTTT. Translating it yields CASSPTGDHTDTQYF.

The chain's CDR3 is CASSQGGYSYEQYF. The CDR3 DNA follows: TGTGCCAGTAGTCAAGGGGGCTACTCCTACGAGCAGTACTTC. The chain uses TRBV19 and TRBJ2-7; 7 bases agree with TRBD1. CDR3 length equals 14 residues. Looked up from germline, CDR1 is LNHDA and CDR2 is SQIVND (reference sequence). The ends lost 5 bases at V and 0 bases at J; junction bases unmatched: 4.

The CDR3 loop is CASSQDQTGGGGYEQYF. In DNA, the CDR3 is TGTGCCAGCAGCCAAGACCAGACAGGGGGTGGTGGGTACGAGCAGTACTTC. The chain employs TRBV4-2 and TRBJ2-7; 9 bases map to TRBD1. J lost 4 bases, V lost 0 bases, and 10 bases had no gene match. The CDR3 has 17 amino acids. Germline CDR1 reads LGHNA; CDR2 reads YNFKEQ.

The rearrangement uses TRBV5-1 and TRBJ1-3, with D hard to call. CDR1 and CDR2 (germline): SGHRS, YFSETQ. V was clipped by 0 bases and J by 1 base, with 14 bases between them. The CDR3 totals 17 residues. This CDR3 is CASSLVPPGKSGNTIYF. In DNA, the CDR3 is TGCGCCAGCAGCTTGGTACCCCCGGGAAAATCTGGAAACACCATATATTTT.

The rearrangement joins TRBV7-9 to TRBJ1-1, with D perhaps matching TRBD1 (5 bases). There are 15 residues in the CDR3. The V end lost 5 bases, the J end lost 3 bases, and 16 bases lay between the germline ends. Germline-derived CDR1 and CDR2 are SEHNR and FQNEAQ (reference sequence). In DNA form, the CDR3 reads TGTGCCAGCAGCCCACCAGGGCGAGGGGACACTGAAGCTTTCTTT. Translating it yields CASSPPGRGDTEAFF.

This chain uses TRBV28 with TRBJ2-2; 13 bases align to TRBD2. Germline CDR1 and CDR2: MDHEN and SYDVKM. This CDR3 has 17 amino acids. V lost 4 bases to trimming and J lost 2 bases; unmatched junction nucleotides: 4. CDR3 sequence reads: CASSWGLAGPNTGELFF. The DNA of the CDR3 is TGTGCCAGCAGTTGGGGACTAGCGGGACCCAACACCGGGGAGCTGTTTTTT.

V gene TRBV11-2 combines with J gene TRBJ2-3, with no clear D. Germline loops: CDR1 SGHAT, CDR2 FQNNGV. V was pared by 4 bases and J by 3 bases, with 2 bases between. The CDR3 sequence is 11 residues long. CDR3 loop: CASSWTDTQYF. The CDR3 DNA follows: TGTGCCAGCAGCTGGACAGATACGCAGTATTTT.

The chain is built from TRBV12-5 and TRBJ2-3, with D possibly TRBD1 on 6 matching bases. With 6 bases removed from V and 6 bases from J, the gap between germline ends came to 13 bases. Germline-derived CDR1 and CDR2 are LGHNT and FRNRAP. The CDR3 runs to 13 residues. CDR3 sequence: CASGETGSDTQYF. The CDR3 coding sequence is TGTGCTAGTGGCGAAACAGGGTCGGATACGCAGTATTTT.

V gene TRBV18 combines with J gene TRBJ2-7; 10 bases align to TRBD2. Germline lookup yields CDR1 KGHSH and CDR2 LQKENI. The CDR3 totals 15 residues. The ends lost 6 bases at V and 4 bases at J; junction bases unmatched: 9. The CDR3: CASSLKREGRYEQYF. The DNA of the CDR3 is TGTGCCAGCTCGCTTAAGCGGGAGGGCCGTTACGAGCAGTACTTC.

V usage is TRBV7-3 and J usage is TRBJ2-2; perhaps TRBD2 as D (5 bases). Germline-derived CDR1 and CDR2 are SGHTA and FQGTGA. The CDR3 loop spans 14 amino acids. Trimming cost V 6 bases and J 6 bases, with 14 bases left between them. The CDR3 DNA sequence: TGTGCCAGCAGTAGAGAGTTCGGGGCCGGGGAGCTGTTTTTT. Translating it yields CASSREFGAGELFF. The complete variable domain, with remaining parts taken from reference TRBV7-3 and TRBJ2-2, reads GAGVSQTPSNKVTEKGKYVELRCDPISGHTALYWYRQSLGQGPEFLIYFQGTGAADDSGLPNDRFFAVRPEGSVSTLKIQRTERGDSAVYLCASSREFGAGELFFGEGSRLTVL.

This sequence joins TRBV5-1 and TRBJ2-7; TRBD2 aligns across 7 bases. The CDR3 has 15 amino acids. The trim removed 0 bases at V and 2 bases at J, leaving 5 bases unmatched. CDR1 is SGHRS and CDR2 is YFSETQ in the germline V gene. CDR3 DNA: TGCGCCAGCAGCTTGGTAGCTAGCGGCACCTACGAGCAGTACTTC. Translation gives CASSLVASGTYEQYF.